What follows is one T cell receptor beta chain and its context. TCRdb reprocessed the 5' RACE reads and reports one entry per CDR3 protein, with no DNA. This repertoire includes about 460,000 distinct CDR3 sequences. This sample is drawn from a study of T cells expressing NK-cell markers. The V gene's germline CDR1 is ENHRY and CDR2 SYGVKD. The CDR3 length is 13 residues. The source of this sequence is a woman aged 45-65 years in good health. Sequenced material: blood T cells: a sorted CD56 or NKG2C T cell subset, CD4+ or CD8+ T cells, or bulk PBMC T cells (not recorded which). The chain recombines TRBV10-3 with TRBJ2-3; lacking DNA, the TRBD1 call made by TCRdb goes unchecked. CDR3 sequence: CAISVQAGDTQYF.